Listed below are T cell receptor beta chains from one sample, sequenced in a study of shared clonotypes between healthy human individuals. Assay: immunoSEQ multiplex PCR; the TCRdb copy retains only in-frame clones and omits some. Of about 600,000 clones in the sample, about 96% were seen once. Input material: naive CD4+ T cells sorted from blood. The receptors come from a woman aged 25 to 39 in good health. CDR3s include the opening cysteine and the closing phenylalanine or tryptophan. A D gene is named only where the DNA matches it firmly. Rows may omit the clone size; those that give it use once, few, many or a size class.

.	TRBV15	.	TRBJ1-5	TGTGCCACCAGCAGAGTTTTTCCTGGTAGAGGTGGCAATCAGCCCCAGCATTTT	CATSRVFPGRGGNQPQHF
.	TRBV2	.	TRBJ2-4	TGTGCCAGCGGCCCTAGAAAAAACATTCAGTACTTC	CASGPRKNIQYF
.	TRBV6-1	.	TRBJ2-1	TGTGCCAGCAGTGATAATGGCAGGACCAATGAGCAGTTCTTC	CASSDNGRTNEQFF
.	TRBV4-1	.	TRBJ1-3	TGCGCCAGCAGCCATATGAACAACAGAAACACCATATATTTT	CASSHMNNRNTIYF
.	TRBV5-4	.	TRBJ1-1	TGTGCCAGCAGCTTGATCGGGTCCCTTAACACTGAAGCTTTCTTT	CASSLIGSLNTEAFF
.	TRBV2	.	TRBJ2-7	TGTGCCAGCAGTGTGGAGGTTAGGCGCTACGAGCAGTACTTC	CASSVEVRRYEQYF
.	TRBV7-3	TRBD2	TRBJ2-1	TGTGCCAGCAGCTTAAGGGCGGGAGATACCTACAATGAGCAGTTCTTC	CASSLRAGDTYNEQFF
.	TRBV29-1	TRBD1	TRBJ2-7	TGCAGCGTCGCGGACAGGGCCGCCTACGAGCAGTACTTC	CSVADRAAYEQYF
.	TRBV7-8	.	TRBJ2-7	TGTGCCAGCAGCTTAGACCGGGCCTACGAGCAGTACTTC	CASSLDRAYEQYF
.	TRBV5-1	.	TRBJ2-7	TGCGCCAGCAGCTTGCGGGACAGCGGGTCCTACGAGCAGTACTTC	CASSLRDSGSYEQYF
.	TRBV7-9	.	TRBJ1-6	TGTGCCAGCAGCGGCAGGGGCGAGACCATTAATTCACCCCTCCACTTT	CASSGRGETINSPLHF
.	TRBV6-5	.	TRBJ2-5	TGTGCCAGCCGGGGTCCCTCAGAGACCCAGTACTTC	CASRGPSETQYF
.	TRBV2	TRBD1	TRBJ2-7	TGTGCCAGCAGGACCGGGACAGCGACCTACGAGCAGTACTTC	CASRTGTATYEQYF
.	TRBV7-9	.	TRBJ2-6	TGTGCCAGCAGCCAGGGGTTTGGGGCCAACGTCCTGACTTTC	CASSQGFGANVLTF
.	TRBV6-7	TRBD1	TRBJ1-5	TGTGCCAGCAGTTACTCGATAGGGCGACAGGGAAGAACTCAGCCCCAGCATTTT	CASSYSIGRQGRTQPQHF
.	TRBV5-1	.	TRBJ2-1	TGCGCCAGCAGCTTGTGGGGAGCCGGGATGGGGGGATTAAATGAGCAGTTCTTC	CASSLWGAGMGGLNEQFF
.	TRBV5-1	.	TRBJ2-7	TGCGCCAGCAGCTTGACAGGGTACCCCTACGAGCAGTACTTC	CASSLTGYPYEQYF
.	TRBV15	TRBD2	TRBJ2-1	TGTGCCACCAGCAGGGGACTAGCGGGAGAGGTAGGGCAGTTCTTC	CATSRGLAGEVGQFF
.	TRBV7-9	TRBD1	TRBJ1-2	TGTGCCAGCAGCCTACAGGGGGCGCGGGCCTCAGACTATGGCTACACCTTC	CASSLQGARASDYGYTF
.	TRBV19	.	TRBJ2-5	TGTGCCAGTAGTATAAATGGGGGGCGAGAGACCCAGTACTTC	CASSINGGRETQYF
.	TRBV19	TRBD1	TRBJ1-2	TGTGCCAGTACCACGGGACAGGGAAGGGGCTACACCTTC	CASTTGQGRGYTF
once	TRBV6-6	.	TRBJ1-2	TGTGCCAGCCTAGGGTCCAGGCAGGCCTATGGCTACACCTTC	CASLGSRQAYGYTF
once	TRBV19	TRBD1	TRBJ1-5	TGTGCCAGTAGTATGATTGGACAGGGGAAGAAGCCCCAGCATTTT	CASSMIGQGKKPQHF
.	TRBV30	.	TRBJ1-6	TGTGCCTGGAGTCGGACAGCTAATTCACCCCTCCACTTT	CAWSRTANSPLHF
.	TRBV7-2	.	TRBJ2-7	TGTGCCAGCAGCTCGTTACAGTCCTACGAGCAGTACTTC	CASSSLQSYEQYF
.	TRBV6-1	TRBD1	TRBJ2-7	TGTGCCAGCAGTGAGACCATAGGGACAGGGTCGGTCGAGCAGTACTTC	CASSETIGTGSVEQYF
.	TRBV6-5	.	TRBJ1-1	TGTGCCAGCAGCTACGGACAGAAGAACACTGAAGCTTTCTTT	CASSYGQKNTEAFF
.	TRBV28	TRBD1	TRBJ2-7	TGTGCCAGCAGACACGGGACAGGGGCCTACGAGCAGTACTTC	CASRHGTGAYEQYF
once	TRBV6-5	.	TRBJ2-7	TGTGCCAGCAGAAGCGACAGGAGCTCCTACGAGCAGTACTTC	CASRSDRSSYEQYF
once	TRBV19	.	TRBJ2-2	TGTGCCAGTAGCCCTACCTGGAACACCGGGGAGCTGTTTTTT	CASSPTWNTGELFF
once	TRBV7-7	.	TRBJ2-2	TGTGCCAGCAGCCCAACCGGTACCGGGGAGCTGTTTTTT	CASSPTGTGELFF
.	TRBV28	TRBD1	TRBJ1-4	TGTGCCAGCAGAGGGACAGCAGAAAAACTGTTTTTT	CASRGTAEKLFF
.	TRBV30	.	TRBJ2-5	TGTGCCTGGAGTGTACCGGAGACCCAGTACTTC	CAWSVPETQYF
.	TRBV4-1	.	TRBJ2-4	TGCGCCAGCAGCCTTACACAGGTCCTAGCCAAAAACATTCAGTACTTC	CASSLTQVLAKNIQYF
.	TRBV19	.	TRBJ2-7	TGTGCCAGTAAGCGAAGCGGGCGGTCCTACGAGCAGTACTTC	CASKRSGRSYEQYF
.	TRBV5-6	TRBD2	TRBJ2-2	TGTGCCAGCAGCTTCATGGGAGGGGACACCGGGGAGCTGTTTTTT	CASSFMGGDTGELFF
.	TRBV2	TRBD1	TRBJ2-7	TGTGCCAGCAGTCCGGACAGGGGCTCTTACGAGCAGTACTTC	CASSPDRGSYEQYF
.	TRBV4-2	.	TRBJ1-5	TGTGCCAGCAGCCAACAGGGGTCGGGCAATCAGCCCCAGCATTTT	CASSQQGSGNQPQHF
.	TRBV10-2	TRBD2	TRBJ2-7	TGCGCCACTGGACTAGCGTCGACCTACGAGCAGTACTTC	CATGLASTYEQYF
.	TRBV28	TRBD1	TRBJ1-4	TGTGCCAGCAGTTTACCACAGGGGGCAGGTAACGAAAAACTGTTTTTT	CASSLPQGAGNEKLFF
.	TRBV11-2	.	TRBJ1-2	TGTGCCAGCAGCTTAGACCCACTAAATGGCTACACCTTC	CASSLDPLNGYTF
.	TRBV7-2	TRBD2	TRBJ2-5	TGTGCCAGCAGCTTAGAGCCTAGCGGGATTAAGACCCAGTACTTC	CASSLEPSGIKTQYF
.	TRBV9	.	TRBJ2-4	TGTGCCAGCAGCCCCAGGGGATTGGCCAAAAACATTCAGTACTTC	CASSPRGLAKNIQYF
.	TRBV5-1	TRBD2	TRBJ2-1	TGCGCCAGCAGCTTCTCTCTAGCGGGAGGGCCAAATGAGCAGTTCTTC	CASSFSLAGGPNEQFF
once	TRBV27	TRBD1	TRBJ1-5	TGTGCCAGCAGTCTTATCTTCGGACAGGGGTCTCAGCCCCAGCATTTT	CASSLIFGQGSQPQHF
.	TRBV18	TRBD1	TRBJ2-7	TGTGCCAGCTCGGCGGGACAGGGGGCGAACGAGCAGTACTTC	CASSAGQGANEQYF
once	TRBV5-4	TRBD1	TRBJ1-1	TGTGCCAGCAGCTGGGGACAGATGAACACTGAAGCTTTCTTT	CASSWGQMNTEAFF
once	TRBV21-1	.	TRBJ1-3	TGTGCCAGCAGCAAAGACGGGTTGAGGGCCGCTGGAAACACCATATATTTT	CASSKDGLRAAGNTIYF
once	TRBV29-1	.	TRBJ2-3	TGCAGCGTATCTAGCACAGATACGCAGTATTTT	CSVSSTDTQYF
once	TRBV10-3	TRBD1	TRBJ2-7	TGTGCCATCACTGAACAGGGGGCCTACGAGCAGTACTTC	CAITEQGAYEQYF
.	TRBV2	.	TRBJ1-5	TGTGCCAGCAGTGACATGAGGGGCAATCAGCCCCAGCATTTT	CASSDMRGNQPQHF
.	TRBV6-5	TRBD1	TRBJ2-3	TGTGCCAGCAGTACCTGGGGACAGACCACAGATACGCAGTATTTT	CASSTWGQTTDTQYF
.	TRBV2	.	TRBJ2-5	TGTGCCAGCAGTGGACAAAATTTTGGACAAGAGACCCAGTACTTC	CASSGQNFGQETQYF
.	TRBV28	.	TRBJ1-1	TGTGCCAGCAGTTTGTTCGAGGCCGCTTTGAACACTGAAGCTTTCTTT	CASSLFEAALNTEAFF
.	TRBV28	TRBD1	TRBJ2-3	TGTGCCAGCAGAGGGACAGGGGGAACAGATACGCAGTATTTT	CASRGTGGTDTQYF
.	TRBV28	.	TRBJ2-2	TGTGCCAGCAAGACAGACACCGGGGAGCTGTTTTTT	CASKTDTGELFF
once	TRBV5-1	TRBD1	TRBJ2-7	TGCGCCAGGTGGGACAGGGACTCCTACGAGCAGTACTTC	CARWDRDSYEQYF
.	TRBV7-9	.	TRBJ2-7	TGTGCCAGCAGCTCACTAGAGGCGGTGGGCGAGCAGTACTTC	CASSSLEAVGEQYF
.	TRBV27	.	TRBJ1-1	TGTGCCAGCAGTTTTTATGGGGAGGGGACTGAAGCTTTCTTT	CASSFYGEGTEAFF